The rows below give T cell receptor beta chains drawn from one sample of a study of T cell changes during pregnancy in multiple sclerosis. Sequencing used immunoSEQ multiplex PCR; TCRdb keeps in-frame clones, though not all of them. The sample records 40,000 to 60,000 clones, 85% to 95% being singletons. Sample: CD4+ T cells from peripheral blood mononuclear cells, taken in the third trimester of pregnancy. These TCRs come from a female donor with multiple sclerosis, enrolled in a pregnancy study. Both conserved end residues are part of each CDR3. A D gene is named only where the DNA matches it firmly. Expanded clones are given a class, and other clones once, few, many or no size at all.

cdr3_nt,cdr3_aa,clone_size,j_call,d_call,v_call
TGTGCCAGCAGACATGACAGGACCTCCTACAATGAGCAGTTCTTC,CASRHDRTSYNEQFF,once,TRBJ2-1,-,TRBV6-5
TGTGCCAGCAGTGGGATGAGGGTGGCAGAGACCCAGTACTTC,CASSGMRVAETQYF,-,TRBJ2-5,-,TRBV2
TGTGCCAGCAGCTTGATTCTGGACAGGGGGAGCTCCTACAATGAGCAGTTCTTC,CASSLILDRGSSYNEQFF,once,TRBJ2-1,TRBD1,TRBV5-4
TGTGCCAGCAGTTACGACAGGACGAACACTGAAGCTTTCTTT,CASSYDRTNTEAFF,-,TRBJ1-1,-,TRBV6-5
TGCAGCGTCATTTGGGGAGCATCGAAGGAGACCCAGTACTTC,CSVIWGASKETQYF,-,TRBJ2-5,-,TRBV29-1
TGTGCCAGCAGTTACTCGGAGTCTAACACTGAAGCTTTCTTT,CASSYSESNTEAFF,-,TRBJ1-1,-,TRBV6-5
TGTGCCTGGAGCCCCCCCGCGGGTCAGCCCCAGCATTTT,CAWSPPAGQPQHF,-,TRBJ1-5,-,TRBV30
TGCGCCAGCAGCCAGACAGGGGGCGACACCGGGGAGCTGTTTTTT,CASSQTGGDTGELFF,-,TRBJ2-2,TRBD1,TRBV4-3
TGTGCCACCAGGATAGGGGGGAACACTGAAGCTTTCTTT,CATRIGGNTEAFF,-,TRBJ1-1,-,TRBV15
TGTGCCAGCAGCTCGACCGGGACTACCACTACGAAGCAGTACTTC,CASSSTGTTTTKQYF,-,TRBJ2-7,TRBD2,TRBV9
TGTGCCAGCAGCAATGGACTTAACCAGGATCAGCCCCAGCATTTT,CASSNGLNQDQPQHF,-,TRBJ1-5,-,TRBV7-8
TGTGCCAGCAGGGGGGACTTCAGCTCTGGAAACACCATATATTTT,CASRGDFSSGNTIYF,-,TRBJ1-3,-,TRBV9
TGTGCCAGCAGCCCCCGAATCCTAGCGGGGGACACAGATACGCAGTATTTT,CASSPRILAGDTDTQYF,-,TRBJ2-3,TRBD2,TRBV11-1
TGCGCCAGCAGCCAAGGGGCAGGGAACTCTGGGGCCAACGTCCTGACTTTC,CASSQGAGNSGANVLTF,-,TRBJ2-6,-,TRBV4-3
TGTGCCAGCTCACCACTTACAGGGGGCAATTCACCCCTCCACTTT,CASSPLTGGNSPLHF,-,TRBJ1-6,TRBD1,TRBV18
TGTGCCAGCAGTTACCAGGTTGGCACTGAAGCTTTCTTT,CASSYQVGTEAFF,-,TRBJ1-1,-,TRBV6-6
TGTGCCAGCAGCTTAGGGACTAGCGGGGGCGAGACCCAGTACTTC,CASSLGTSGGETQYF,-,TRBJ2-5,TRBD2,TRBV7-2
TGTGCCAGCAGCCCAAGGGACAGGGGGCAATACGAGCAGTACTTC,CASSPRDRGQYEQYF,-,TRBJ2-7,TRBD1,TRBV6-6
TGTGCCAGCAGCCCGAGCGGGCTCCGGGGCGCTGAAGCTTTCTTT,CASSPSGLRGAEAFF,-,TRBJ1-1,-,TRBV7-3
TGCGCCAGCAGCCAAGTTCTGGGACAGGGAAATTCACCCCTCCACTTT,CASSQVLGQGNSPLHF,-,TRBJ1-6,TRBD1,TRBV4-3
TGTGCCAGCACCGAAATTCAGGGGAACACTGAAGCTTTCTTT,CASTEIQGNTEAFF,-,TRBJ1-1,-,TRBV6-5
TGTGCCAGCAGCGCTTACAGGGGGCGAGGGAACACTGAAGCTTTCTTT,CASSAYRGRGNTEAFF,-,TRBJ1-1,TRBD1,TRBV5-4
TGTGCCAGCAGAGTGGACAGTTTGAACACTGAAGCTTTCTTT,CASRVDSLNTEAFF,-,TRBJ1-1,-,TRBV6-1
TGTGCCAGCAGCCAGGGGCTTAACGCTGAAGCTTTCTTT,CASSQGLNAEAFF,-,TRBJ1-1,-,TRBV9
TGTGCCTGGGGCGGAGGGGCCAACGTCCTGACTTTC,CAWGGGANVLTF,-,TRBJ2-6,-,TRBV30
TGTGCCAGTATCCCGGACTCGGAAGGCAAAAACATTCAGTACTTC,CASIPDSEGKNIQYF,-,TRBJ2-4,-,TRBV19
TGTGCCAGCAGCTTAGAGGGGGCCTTTAGGGGGAACATTCAGTACTTC,CASSLEGAFRGNIQYF,-,TRBJ2-4,TRBD1,TRBV7-2
TGTGCCTGGAGTGTAGGGGTGAACACTGAAGCTTTCTTT,CAWSVGVNTEAFF,-,TRBJ1-1,-,TRBV30
TGTGCCAGCAGCCAAGGCACAAGCGGGGGGTCCAATGAGCAGTTCTTC,CASSQGTSGGSNEQFF,-,TRBJ2-1,TRBD2,TRBV4-2
TGTGCCAGCAGCCCACTCGGGAGGGATGAAGCTTTCTTT,CASSPLGRDEAFF,-,TRBJ1-1,-,TRBV5-4
TGTGCCAGCAGTGAATGGGGGGGTTCGAACACTGAAGCTTTCTTT,CASSEWGGSNTEAFF,-,TRBJ1-1,-,TRBV25-1
TGTGCCAGCAGCGTAGCTAGCGGGGGCTACAATGAGCAGTTCTTC,CASSVASGGYNEQFF,-,TRBJ2-1,TRBD2,TRBV9
TGTGCCAGCAGATTTCTAGGTTTCGATGAGCAGTTCTTC,CASRFLGFDEQFF,-,TRBJ2-1,-,TRBV27
TGTGCCAGCAGCCAAGATCTGCACAGCTATGGCTACACCTTC,CASSQDLHSYGYTF,-,TRBJ1-2,-,TRBV4-2
TGTGCCAGTTCTAGGCAGCCGAACACTGAAGCTTTCTTT,CASSRQPNTEAFF,-,TRBJ1-1,-,TRBV7-9
TGTGCCAGCAGCTACACCGGGACAGCTGGAAACACCATATATTTT,CASSYTGTAGNTIYF,-,TRBJ1-3,TRBD1,TRBV11-2
TGTGCCAGCAGCCCAAACCGGGACAGGTCCTACAATGAGCAGTTCTTC,CASSPNRDRSYNEQFF,-,TRBJ2-1,TRBD1,TRBV7-3
TGTGCCAGCAGTTACGGGGGGGGTTCTGGAAACACCATATATTTT,CASSYGGGSGNTIYF,-,TRBJ1-3,-,TRBV6-5
TGTGCCAGCTCATCCTCACAGGAAAATACGCAGTATTTT,CASSSSQENTQYF,-,TRBJ2-3,-,TRBV18
TGTGCCAGCAGCTTCAGGAACACCGGGGAGCTGTTTTTT,CASSFRNTGELFF,-,TRBJ2-2,-,TRBV7-2
TGTGCCAGCAGACTAACACAGGGGGCTGGCTACACCTTC,CASRLTQGAGYTF,-,TRBJ1-2,TRBD1,TRBV7-2
TGTGCCAGCAGTGAACAGGAAGCCAAAAACATTCAGTACTTC,CASSEQEAKNIQYF,-,TRBJ2-4,-,TRBV2
TGTGCCAGCAGTCGTGGACAGGGGATCGGCTACACCTTC,CASSRGQGIGYTF,-,TRBJ1-2,TRBD1,TRBV7-3
TGTGCCTGGAGTGTCCTCTTGACTAGCGGGGGGGCGGAGACCCAGTACTTC,CAWSVLLTSGGAETQYF,-,TRBJ2-5,TRBD2,TRBV30
TGTGCCAGCAGTGAGGAGGGGAGGAACTATGGCTACACCTTC,CASSEEGRNYGYTF,-,TRBJ1-2,-,TRBV6-4
TGTGCCAGCAGTTACTCGGGGGGGCGAACCGGGGAGCTGTTTTTT,CASSYSGGRTGELFF,-,TRBJ2-2,-,TRBV6-6
TGTGGGGTGGGGGCGCGGGGGGCTTTCTTT,CGVGARGAFF,-,TRBJ1-1,-,TRBV2
TGTGCCAGCAGCTTAGTAGGGGTCGGCGAGCAGTACTTC,CASSLVGVGEQYF,-,TRBJ2-7,-,TRBV7-9
TGTGCCAGTAGTATAGGTAGCGGGGGGGCTGAGACCCAGTACTTC,CASSIGSGGAETQYF,-,TRBJ2-5,TRBD2,TRBV19
TGTGCCAGCAGTGTTAGCAGGGGCACCGGGGAGCTGTTTTTT,CASSVSRGTGELFF,-,TRBJ2-2,-,TRBV6-1
TGTGCCAGCAGCTTTTCGGACGCGGCGGAGACAGCCTTC,CASSFSDAAETAF,once,TRBJ1-2,-,TRBV5-6
TGTGCCAGCAGCCGTTCTTTCCGGGGGGGAAATGAAAAACTGTTTTTT,CASSRSFRGGNEKLFF,-,TRBJ1-4,-,TRBV4-2
TGTGCCAGCAGCGTCTCAACAGGGAAGTGGTCGAACACCGGGGAGCTGTTTTTT,CASSVSTGKWSNTGELFF,-,TRBJ2-2,-,TRBV9
TGTGCCAGCAGCTTAACTCAGGGGGTCGGAGAGACCCAGTACTTC,CASSLTQGVGETQYF,-,TRBJ2-5,TRBD1,TRBV7-9